The 27 T cell receptor beta chains given below trace back to one sample, sequenced in a study of graft-versus-host responses after intestinal transplantation. Profiling relied on immunoSEQ multiplex PCR, and the TCRdb table lists in-frame clones only, not all of them. The table shows fewer than 150,000 clones, with around nine tenths occurring only once. These receptors' antigens are unknown. The input for sequencing was unstimulated CD4+ T cells sorted from spleen or lymph node cells, taken before intestinal transplant. The receptor source for this set is a human donor who received an intestinal transplant.

The table lists this clone with a few counts. V gene TRBV4-1 combines with J gene TRBJ2-3; D ambiguous. The V and J ends lost 4 bases and 2 bases respectively, with 7 bases between them. The length of the CDR3 is 13 residues. Germline lookup yields CDR1 MGHRA and CDR2 YSYEKL. The CDR3 sequence is CASSPIFTDTQYF. CDR3 coding DNA: TGCGCCAGCAGCCCTATCTTCACAGATACGCAGTATTTT.

V is TRBV7-2 and J is TRBJ2-7, with 8 nucleotides matching TRBD2. Losses at the gene ends were 4 bases for V and 1 base for J; bases not matched to a gene: 6. Germline V gene data show CDR1 as SGHTA and CDR2 as FQGNSA. The CDR3 is made up of 15 amino acids. The CDR3 sequence is CASSYAGGLSYEQYF. CDR3 DNA: TGTGCCAGCAGCTATGCGGGGGGACTTTCCTACGAGCAGTACTTC. Full variable domain (remainder filled in from reference TRBV7-2 and TRBJ2-7): GAGVSQSPSNKVTEKGKDVELRCDPISGHTALYWYRQSLGQGLEFLIYFQGNSAPDKSGLPSDRFSAERTGGSVSTLTIQRTQQEDSAVYLCASSYAGGLSYEQYFGPGTRLTVT.

The rearrangement links TRBV10-3 to TRBJ2-7; D perhaps matches TRBD1 (5 bases). Germline CDR1 and CDR2: ENHRY and SYGVKD. V lost 4 bases, J lost 3 bases, and 10 bases lay in between. This CDR3 comprises 13 residues. The CDR3 sequence: CAISGTPHYEQYF. CDR3 sequence (DNA): TGTGCCATCAGTGGGACACCTCACTACGAGCAGTACTTC.

The CDR3 protein is CASSLDNGRDYGYTF. As DNA, the CDR3 is TGTGCCAGCAGCTTAGATAACGGGCGGGACTATGGCTACACCTTC. J is TRBJ1-2 and V is TRBV11-3; the D is unclear. The V end lost 0 bases, the J end lost 3 bases, and 11 bases lay between the germline ends. The CDR3 loop spans 15 amino acids. Germline V lookup: CDR1 SGHNT, CDR2 YENEEA.

V usage is TRBV10-2 and J usage is TRBJ1-2; the match to TRBD1 covers 8 bases. CDR1 and CDR2 (germline): WSHSY, SAAADI. V was clipped by 6 bases and J by 6 bases; unmatched bases: 6. The CDR3 covers 13 residues. CDR3 DNA: TGCGCCAGCAGAAGACAGGGGTCGGATGGCTACACCTTC. The encoded protein is CASRRQGSDGYTF.

This clone came up once. The chain uses TRBV5-4 and TRBJ2-2; 8 positions agree with TRBD2. Germline loops: CDR1 SGHNT, CDR2 YYREEE (reference sequence). J was trimmed by 8 bases and V by 4 bases; bases with no gene match: 7. This CDR3 is built from 14 residues. CDR3 coding DNA: TGTGCCAGCAGCCCCTCGACTAGCGCTGGGGAGCTGTTTTTT. Residues: CASSPSTSAGELFF.

The table lists this clone with a count of one. The chain joins TRBV13 to TRBJ2-7, with 9 bases matching TRBD1. The V and J ends lost 3 bases and 5 bases, in that order; junction bases with no gene match: 5. The CDR3 runs to 14 residues. Germline V gene lookup returns CDR1 PRHDT and CDR2 FYEKMQ (reference sequence). CDR3 loop: CASSFRQGVDEQYF. The CDR3 DNA reads as TGTGCCAGCAGCTTCAGACAGGGGGTCGACGAGCAGTACTTC.

This chain joins TRBV6-6 and TRBJ1-5; D uncertain. The CDR3 is made up of 13 amino acids. Trimming left V 0 bases short and J 6 bases short, with 6 bases between. The germline V gene encodes CDR1 MNHNY and CDR2 SVGAGI (reference sequence). Written as DNA, the CDR3 is TGTGCCAGCAGTTACTCCCCCACTCAGCCCCAGCATTTT. Amino acids: CASSYSPTQPQHF.

The CDR3 bases are TGTGCCAGCAGCTTAGCGATGGTCCAAGAGACCCAGTACTTC. Protein product: CASSLAMVQETQYF. This chain uses TRBV7-2 with TRBJ2-5; D ambiguous. Germline V gene lookup returns CDR1 SGHTA and CDR2 FQGNSA. Trimming removed 0 bases from V and 1 base from J, with 6 bases in between. The CDR3 runs 14 residues.

The gene calls are TRBV6-1 and TRBJ1-1; perhaps TRBD1 as D (5 bases). The V and J ends lost 6 bases and 4 bases respectively, with 12 bases between them. Germline V gives CDR1 MNHNS, CDR2 SASEGT. This CDR3 has 13 residues. This CDR3 is CASREGRITEAFF. In nucleotides, the CDR3 is TGTGCCAGCAGGGAGGGACGCATCACTGAAGCTTTCTTT.

This chain uses TRBV5-4 with TRBJ2-3; possibly TRBD2 for D (6 bases). Germline CDR1 and CDR2: SGHNT and YYREEE (reference sequence). The germline V and J ends were trimmed by 3 bases and 2 bases, with 7 bases remaining between them. This CDR3 is built from 13 residues. The CDR3 here is CASSSDYTDTQYF. The CDR3 DNA reads as TGTGCCAGCAGCTCGGACTACACAGATACGCAGTATTTT.

V usage is TRBV5-1 and J usage is TRBJ1-1; D unresolved. V was cut by 2 bases and J by 5 bases, with 10 bases left in between. Germline V CDR1 and CDR2: SGHRS, YFSETQ. The CDR3 consists of 13 residues. CDR3 protein: CASSFRTGTEAFF. The CDR3 coding sequence is TGCGCCAGCAGCTTCAGGACGGGGACTGAAGCTTTCTTT. The entire variable domain, with the rest obtained from reference TRBV5-1 and TRBJ1-1, is as follows: KAGVTQTPRYLIKTRGQQVTLSCSPISGHRSVSWYQQTPGQGLQFLFEYFSETQRNKGNFPGRFSGRQFSNSRSEMNVSTLELGDSALYLCASSFRTGTEAFFGQGTRLTVV.

The V and J genes are TRBV2 and TRBJ2-2, with 11 nucleotides matching TRBD1. J lost 5 bases, V lost 6 bases, and 5 bases had no gene match. The CDR3 sequence is 15 residues long. The germline CDR1 and CDR2 sequences are SNHLY and FYNNEI. CDR3 sequence reads: CASSLGTGGTGELFF. The CDR3 bases are TGTGCCAGCAGCCTCGGGACAGGGGGGACCGGGGAGCTGTTTTTT.

J is TRBJ2-3 and V is TRBV5-1; 16 bases match TRBD2. CDR1 and CDR2 from the germline V gene are SGHRS and YFSETQ. The CDR3 has 19 residues. J lost 0 bases, V lost 4 bases, and 8 bases had no gene match. The CDR3 nucleotides are TGCGCCAGCAGCACGGGACTAGCGGGGGGGCATACTAGCACAGATACGCAGTATTTT. Its translation: CASSTGLAGGHTSTDTQYF.

The J gene is TRBJ2-5, the V gene TRBV10-1; either TRBD1 or TRBD2 may fit D (6 bases each). Looked up from germline, CDR1 is WNHNN and CDR2 is SYGVQD (reference sequence). The CDR3 runs to 15 residues. The germline V and J ends were trimmed by 0 bases and 5 bases, with 13 bases remaining between them. The CDR3 is CASSESRGPLETQYF. DNA for the CDR3: TGCGCCAGCAGTGAGTCTCGGGGGCCCTTGGAGACCCAGTACTTC.

This clone was observed once. The gene calls are TRBV19 and TRBJ1-5; D ambiguous. The CDR3 has 12 residues. Germline lookup yields CDR1 LNHDA and CDR2 SQIVND (reference sequence). V was clipped by 3 bases and J by 5 bases, with 5 bases between them. CDR3 region: CASSIPYQPQHF. The CDR3 DNA is TGTGCCAGTAGTATTCCGTATCAGCCCCAGCATTTT.

The rearrangement joins TRBV29-1 to TRBJ2-5, with TRBD1 as a possible D gene (7 bases). The CDR3 is 18 residues long. The germline V and J ends were trimmed by 5 bases and 5 bases, with 30 bases remaining between them. Germline-derived CDR1 and CDR2 are SQVTM and ANQGSEA. CDR3 residues: CSVLGGLGHGSFVETQYF. The CDR3 DNA reads TGCAGCGTTTTAGGGGGCCTGGGACACGGGAGTTTCGTGGAGACCCAGTACTTC.

The V and J genes are TRBV2 and TRBJ2-1; D call uncertain. CDR1 SNHLY and CDR2 FYNNEI come from the germline V gene. This CDR3 is 15 amino acids long. Between the trimmed V and J ends, which lost 4 bases and 4 bases, there was a span of 14 bases. The CDR3 loop reads CASSVDTAEYNEQFF. In DNA, the CDR3 is TGTGCCAGCAGTGTCGATACTGCCGAATACAATGAGCAGTTCTTC.

This chain links TRBV18 with TRBJ1-3; 7 nucleotides align to TRBD1. J was trimmed by 2 bases and V by 2 bases; bases with no gene match: 3. The germline V gene encodes CDR1 KGHSH and CDR2 LQKENI. The length of the CDR3 is 15 residues. The CDR3 is CASSPSTGAGNTIYF. The CDR3 region has the DNA TGTGCCAGCTCACCAAGTACAGGGGCTGGAAACACCATATATTTT.

The CDR3 sequence is CASSLDRVYGYTF. CDR3 coding DNA: TGTGCCAGCAGCTTGGATAGAGTCTATGGCTACACCTTC. V is TRBV5-6 and J is TRBJ1-2; unclear D gene. Germline CDR1 and CDR2: SGHDT and YYEEEE. V was trimmed by 0 bases and J by 4 bases, leaving 7 bases between them. The CDR3 contains 13 residues.

V and J are TRBV5-1 and TRBJ2-2; 10 bases fit TRBD1. V lost 0 bases and J lost 3; bases outside the gene matches: 5. Germline CDR1 and CDR2: SGHRS and YFSETQ. This CDR3 region has 17 residues. CDR3 DNA sequence: TGCGCCAGCAGCTTGGGGGACAGGGGAAGGGACACCGGGGAGCTGTTTTTT. Its protein is CASSLGDRGRDTGELFF.

The J gene is TRBJ1-3, the V gene TRBV18; no definite D call. CDR3 size: 16 residues. Deletions cut 4 bases from V and 0 bases from J, with 13 bases between. The germline V gene has CDR1 KGHSH and CDR2 LQKENI. The chain's CDR3 is CASSQRLSDSGNTIYF. CDR3 in DNA: TGTGCCAGCTCACAAAGGCTATCAGACTCTGGAAACACCATATATTTT.

The chain recombines TRBV4-2 with TRBJ2-7; 7 positions agree with TRBD1. The CDR3 has 17 amino acids. Germline-derived CDR1 and CDR2 are LGHNA and YNFKEQ. The V gene end was trimmed by 4 bases and the J gene end by 0 bases; junction bases not matched to a gene: 12. The CDR3 spells CASSRPLGDSHSYEQYF. The CDR3, as DNA: TGTGCCAGCAGCCGACCGCTTGGGGACAGTCACTCCTACGAGCAGTACTTC.

This chain links TRBV5-6 with TRBJ1-2; D not resolved. There are 13 residues in the CDR3. From germline, CDR1 is SGHDT and CDR2 YYEEEE. The V gene lost 2 bases and the J gene lost 1 base, with 6 bases spanning the gap. Here the CDR3 reads CASSLPLNYGYTF. The CDR3, as DNA: TGTGCCAGCAGCTTACCGCTTAACTATGGCTACACCTTC. The whole variable domain, remainder taken from reference TRBV5-6 and TRBJ1-2, is DAGVTQSPTHLIKTRGQQVTLRCSPKSGHDTVSWYQQALGQGPQFIFQYYEEEERQRGNFPDRFSGHQFPNYSSELNVNALLLGDSALYLCASSLPLNYGYTFGSGTRLTVV.

This sequence joins TRBV12-5 and TRBJ2-1; D remains ambiguous. The CDR3 loop spans 19 amino acids. CDR1 is LGHNT, CDR2 FRNRAP, per germline. Trimming stripped 1 base from V and 4 bases from J, with 23 bases between. The CDR3 nucleotides read TGTGCTAGTGGTTTGGGGCAGAAACTTCTCGGATTTCCTTACAATGAGCAGTTCTTC. Translating gives CASGLGQKLLGFPYNEQFF.

The rearrangement joins TRBV6-5 to TRBJ1-2; possible D gene TRBD1, 5 bases. Deletions cut 5 bases from V and 7 bases from J, with 8 bases between. CDR1 MNHEY and CDR2 SVGAGI come from the germline V gene. The CDR3 is 11 residues long. CDR3 region: CASSEGVGYTF. In nucleotides, the CDR3 is TGTGCCAGCAGTGAAGGGGTTGGCTACACCTTC.

V gene TRBV19 combines with J gene TRBJ1-5; D ambiguous. Deletions cut 4 bases from V and 2 bases from J, with 12 bases between. Germline V lookup: CDR1 LNHDA, CDR2 SQIVND (reference sequence). This CDR3 is 15 amino acids long. This CDR3 reads CASSTVLWGNQPQHF. The DNA for the CDR3 is TGTGCCAGTAGTACCGTCCTTTGGGGCAATCAGCCCCAGCATTTT.